Presented here are 4 T cell receptor beta chains from one specimen sequenced in a study of T cell repertoires in cytomegalovirus infection. MiXCR, applied by TCRdb to the reads, yields one record per CDR3 protein. The sample comprises about a million distinct CDR3 sequences, around 31% of which are singletons, and over 12% rests with the top ten. Their recognized antigens are unknown. This specimen was cultured CD8+ T cells from PBMCs, taken from culture after CMV antigen stimulation. The receptors come from a human donor in good health (CMV status not recorded). Some clones in this sample may be carry-over from other donors' samples.

This clonotype was picked up a small number of times. This sequence joins TRBV15 and TRBJ2-1; TRBD2 agrees at 12 bases. The CDR3 covers 15 residues. Germline values: CDR1 LNHNV, CDR2 YYDKDF (reference sequence). V trimming: 4 bases; J trimming: 7 bases; junction bases outside the gene matches: 5. The CDR3 reads CATSTSGGAWNEQFF. Written as DNA, the CDR3 is TGTGCCACCAGCACTAGCGGGGGGGCCTGGAATGAGCAGTTCTTC.

The V call is TRBV27, the J call TRBJ2-2; 7 positions match TRBD2. V trimming: 7 bases; J trimming: 1 base; junction bases outside the gene matches: 9. Germline lookup yields CDR1 MNHEY and CDR2 SMNVEV (reference sequence). This CDR3 has 16 amino acids. The CDR3 region has the DNA TGTGCCAGCACCATTCGGACTAGAGGGAACACCGGGGAGCTGTTTTTT. It yields the protein CASTIRTRGNTGELFF.

The V gene is TRBV7-2, the J gene TRBJ2-2; a weak D match, TRBD2 (5 bases). CDR3 length equals 15 residues. V was cut by 5 bases and J by 2 bases, with 12 bases left in between. The germline V gene has CDR1 SGHTA and CDR2 FQGNSA. The CDR3 sequence is CASSPRAPNTGELFF. The DNA for the CDR3 is TGTGCCAGCAGCCCGCGGGCCCCAAACACCGGGGAGCTGTTTTTT.

Many counts were recorded for this clonotype. The gene calls are TRBV6-2 or TRBV6-3 and TRBJ2-7; 12 nucleotides agree with TRBD2. V gave up 5 bases and J gave up 3 bases; unmatched junction bases: 5. CDR1 is MNHEY and CDR2 is SVGEGT in the germline V gene. The CDR3 is 15 residues long. The CDR3 loop is CASSHGLAGSYEQYV. DNA for the CDR3: TGTGCCAGCAGTCACGGACTAGCGGGGAGCTACGAGCAGTACGTC.